This section outlines one T cell receptor (beta chain) sequence together with its context. This record belongs to a study of T cell changes during pregnancy in multiple sclerosis. TCRdb keeps only in-frame clones here, not all; method: immunoSEQ multiplex PCR. The data show about 54,000 clones, with 80% to 95% seen just once and roughly 1.2% held by the top ten. In germline, CDR1 is SGHNT, CDR2 YENEEA. With 4 bases clipped from V and 0 bases from J, the junction kept 16 bases outside the gene matches. This CDR3 has 19 amino acids. The chain couples TRBV11-3 to TRBJ1-1; TRBD1 matches at 8 bases. Source: peripheral blood, taken after pregnancy. This TCR came from a female donor in good health, enrolled as a control in a pregnancy study. CDR3 DNA sequence: TGTGCCAGCAGCTCCGCCCCCGGGGTCCGGACAGGGTTGAACACTGAAGCTTTCTTT. This sequence encodes CASSSAPGVRTGLNTEAFF.